Below, one TCR beta chain is given with its context. The sample holds many counts of this clonotype. Its antigen is still unknown. Within one base of it there is no much larger clone, and no base qualities were kept. The sample is drawn from a study of early T cells in non-severe SARS-CoV-2 infection (dated by TCRdb to the early 2020s). Study-level background: TCR sequencing used bulk RNA from unsorted whole blood, so alpha and beta chains could not be paired. General conclusions and limits of the study: VDJdb matching was skewed toward anti-spike CD8 responses and likely underestimated virus-specific expansions by missing private and CD4 specificities.

Set within a cohort of healthcare workers in London, UK, this nested case-control study involved weekly PCR testing of nasopharyngeal swabs along with blood sampling. Healthcare workers were recruited between 23 and 31 March 2020, during the week of the UK lockdown, and were followed weekly for up to roughly 16 weeks. The CDR3 numbers 15 residues from cysteine through phenylalanine. Only CDR3 DNA is held: 45 bases, read in frame from base 1. V lost 6 bases and J lost 1 base; the stretch between them is 16 bases long. The germline V gene encodes CDR1 DFQATT and CDR2 SNEGSKA (reference sequence). The library was prepared using 5' RACE. Instrument used: NextSeq 500. The TCR library protocol attached unique molecular identifiers to individual cDNA molecules to correct for sequencing error and PCR bias. TCR alpha and beta chains were both sequenced, and the abundances of alpha and beta sequences in each sample were closely correlated with each other. For the original study's pipeline: Decombinator V4 was used to annotate the V gene, J gene and CDR3 of the TCR sequences. Expanded TCRs were defined as changing significantly between any two time points under a Poisson model with p below 0.0001. TCR abundances were normalised to the total number of TCRs sequenced per sample and were expressed as counts per million. TRAV1-2 paired with TRAJ12, TRAJ20 or TRAJ33 defined MAIT TCRs, while TRAV10 paired with TRAJ18 defined iNKT TCRs. VDJdb, accessed on 1 November 2021, was searched for TCRs annotated for CMV, EBV and SARS-CoV-2, and TCRs annotated for more than one antigen were excluded. TCRdb's own reprocessing of the public reads used fastp at Q25 and MiXCR and kept productive beta chains. A single entry per CDR3 protein holds the most common genes and DNA from its merged rows. V and J calls and clone size were set by TCRdb, not the authors. The sample includes about 100,000 distinct CDR3 sequences, with around 13% observed a single time. Roughly 6.3% of the sample lies in the top ten.

The receptor was isolated from an adult who was a healthcare worker with PCR-confirmed SARS-CoV-2 infection or an uninfected control (not recorded which). This chain is built from TRBV20-1 and TRBJ2-1; TRBD2 is a possible D gene, resting on 5 matching bases. The sample was whole blood. The CDR3 protein is CSAPNPGRSYNEQFF. The DNA is TGCAGTGCCCCCAACCCGGGGAGATCCTACAATGAGCAGTTCTTC.